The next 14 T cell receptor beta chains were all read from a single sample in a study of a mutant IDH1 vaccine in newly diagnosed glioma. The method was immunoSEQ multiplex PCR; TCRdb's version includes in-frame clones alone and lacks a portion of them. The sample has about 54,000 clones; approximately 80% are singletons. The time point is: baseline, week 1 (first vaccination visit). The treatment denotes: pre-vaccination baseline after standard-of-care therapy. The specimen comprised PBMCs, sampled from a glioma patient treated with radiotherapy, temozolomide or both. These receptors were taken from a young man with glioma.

The CDR3 region is CATSRDQGAQDTEAFF. The CDR3 DNA is TGTGCCACCAGCAGAGATCAGGGGGCGCAGGACACTGAAGCTTTCTTT. This chain connects TRBV15 to TRBJ1-1; 8 bases are a match to TRBD1. The germline V gene encodes CDR1 LNHNV and CDR2 YYDKDF (reference sequence). The CDR3 is made up of 16 amino acids. After removal of 0 bases from V and 3 bases from J, the junction contained 6 bases not matched to a gene.

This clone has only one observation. CDR3 in amino acids: CASSLLAGGSTGELFF. In DNA form, the CDR3 reads TGCGCCAGCAGCTTGCTAGCGGGAGGGAGCACCGGGGAGCTGTTTTTT. The chain uses TRBV5-1 and TRBJ2-2, with TRBD2 matching over 12 bases. The V gene end was trimmed by 1 base and the J gene end by 4 bases; junction bases not matched to a gene: 2. CDR1 and CDR2 from the germline V gene are SGHRS and YFSETQ. The CDR3 runs to 16 residues.

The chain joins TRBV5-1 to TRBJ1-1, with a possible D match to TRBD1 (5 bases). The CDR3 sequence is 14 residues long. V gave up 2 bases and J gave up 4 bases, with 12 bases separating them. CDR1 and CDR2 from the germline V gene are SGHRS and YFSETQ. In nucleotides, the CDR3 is TGCGCCAGCAGCTTAAAGGGGCAAGGCACTGAAGCTTTCTTT. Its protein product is CASSLKGQGTEAFF.

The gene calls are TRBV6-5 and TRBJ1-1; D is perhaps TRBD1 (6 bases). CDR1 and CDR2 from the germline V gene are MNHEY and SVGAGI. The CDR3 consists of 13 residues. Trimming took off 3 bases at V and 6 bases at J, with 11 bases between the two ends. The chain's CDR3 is CASSYFRGSEAFF. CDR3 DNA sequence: TGTGCCAGCAGTTATTTCAGGGGTTCTGAAGCTTTCTTT.

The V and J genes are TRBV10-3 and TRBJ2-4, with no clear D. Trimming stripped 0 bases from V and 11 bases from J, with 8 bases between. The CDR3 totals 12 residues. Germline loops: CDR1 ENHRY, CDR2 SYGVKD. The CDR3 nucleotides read TGTGCCATCAGTGAGTCGAAGGGCCTTCAGTACTTC. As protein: CAISESKGLQYF.

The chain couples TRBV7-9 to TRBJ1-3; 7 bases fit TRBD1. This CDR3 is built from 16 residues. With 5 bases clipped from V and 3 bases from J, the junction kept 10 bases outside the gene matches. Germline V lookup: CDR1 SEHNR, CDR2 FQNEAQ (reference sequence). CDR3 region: CASSISYRGGGNTIYF. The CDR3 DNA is TGTGCCAGCAGCATCTCCTACAGGGGAGGTGGAAACACCATATATTTT.

The CDR3 protein is CATLAGGLNEQFF. The CDR3 DNA sequence: TGTGCCACCCTAGCGGGAGGGCTTAATGAGCAGTTCTTC. The V gene is TRBV10-3, the J gene TRBJ2-1; TRBD2 matches at 12 bases. CDR3 size: 13 residues. Germline lookup yields CDR1 ENHRY and CDR2 SYGVKD. V lost 10 bases to trimming and J lost 7 bases; unmatched junction nucleotides: 5.

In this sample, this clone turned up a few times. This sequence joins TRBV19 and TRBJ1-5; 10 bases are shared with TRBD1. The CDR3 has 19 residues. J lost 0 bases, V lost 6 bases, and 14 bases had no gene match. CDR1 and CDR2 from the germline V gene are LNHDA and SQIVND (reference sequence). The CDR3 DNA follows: TGTGCCAGTAGCATAACCAGACAGGGGGCCGAGGTTAGCAATCAGCCCCAGCATTTT. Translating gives CASSITRQGAEVSNQPQHF.

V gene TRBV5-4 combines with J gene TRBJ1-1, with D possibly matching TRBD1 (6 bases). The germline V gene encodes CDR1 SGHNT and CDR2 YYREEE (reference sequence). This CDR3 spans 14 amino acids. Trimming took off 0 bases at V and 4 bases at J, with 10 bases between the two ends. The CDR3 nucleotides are TGTGCCAGCAGCTTGGACAGGGCAGGCACTGAAGCTTTCTTT. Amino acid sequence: CASSLDRAGTEAFF.

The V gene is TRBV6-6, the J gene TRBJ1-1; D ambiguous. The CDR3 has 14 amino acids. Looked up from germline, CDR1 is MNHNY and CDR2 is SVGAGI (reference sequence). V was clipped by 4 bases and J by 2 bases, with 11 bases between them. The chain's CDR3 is CASSFLGSNTEAFF. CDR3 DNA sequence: TGTGCCAGCAGTTTTTTAGGGAGTAACACTGAAGCTTTCTTT.

CDR3 sequence: CASSINGGTAANVLTF. The CDR3 coding sequence is TGTGCCAGTAGTATCAACGGAGGCACGGCGGCCAACGTCCTGACTTTC. The V and J genes are TRBV19 and TRBJ2-6; tentative D call: TRBD2 (5 bases). CDR3 length: 16 residues. The V and J ends lost 3 bases and 6 bases respectively, with 15 bases between them. Germline loops: CDR1 LNHDA, CDR2 SQIVND (reference sequence).

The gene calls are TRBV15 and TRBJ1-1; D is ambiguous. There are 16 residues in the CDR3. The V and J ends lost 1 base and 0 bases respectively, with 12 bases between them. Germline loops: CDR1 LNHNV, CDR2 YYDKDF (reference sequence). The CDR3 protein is CATSRVAHIMNTEAFF. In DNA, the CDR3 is TGTGCCACCAGCAGAGTGGCGCATATCATGAACACTGAAGCTTTCTTT.

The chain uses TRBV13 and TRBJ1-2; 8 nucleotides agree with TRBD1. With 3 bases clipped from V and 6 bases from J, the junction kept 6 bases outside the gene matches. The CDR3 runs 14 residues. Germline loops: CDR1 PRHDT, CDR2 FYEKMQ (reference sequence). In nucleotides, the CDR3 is TGTGCCAGCAGCTTCGGACAGGGCACTGATGGCTACACCTTC. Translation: CASSFGQGTDGYTF.

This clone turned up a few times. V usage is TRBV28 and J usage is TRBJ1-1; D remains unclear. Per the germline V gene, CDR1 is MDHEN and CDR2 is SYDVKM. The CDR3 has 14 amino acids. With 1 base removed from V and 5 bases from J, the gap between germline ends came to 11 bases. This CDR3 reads CASSLSATGTEAFF. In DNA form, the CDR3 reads TGTGCCAGCAGTTTATCGGCCACGGGGACTGAAGCTTTCTTT.